This TCR beta chain was recorded in a study of T cells after yellow fever vaccination. TCRdb re-called the 5' RACE reads through MiXCR, storing one row per CDR3 protein. This sample carries around 350,000 distinct CDR3 sequences, 11% of them seen once, and the ten largest clones take less than 20%. V was clipped by 3 bases and J by 1 base, with 9 bases between them. The CDR3 is 13 residues long. CDR1 is DFQATT and CDR2 is SNEGSKA in the germline V gene (reference sequence). This clonotype was observed a few times. Material: PBMCs, obtained on the day of the first yellow fever vaccination. This rearrangement joins TRBV20-1 to TRBJ1-2; D remains ambiguous. The receptor's source is a man aged 18 to 30 who received the YFV17D yellow fever vaccine. The CDR3 nucleotides are TGCAGTGCTAGGGAGGCAGTTAACTATGGCTACACCTTC. It translates to CSAREAVNYGYTF.